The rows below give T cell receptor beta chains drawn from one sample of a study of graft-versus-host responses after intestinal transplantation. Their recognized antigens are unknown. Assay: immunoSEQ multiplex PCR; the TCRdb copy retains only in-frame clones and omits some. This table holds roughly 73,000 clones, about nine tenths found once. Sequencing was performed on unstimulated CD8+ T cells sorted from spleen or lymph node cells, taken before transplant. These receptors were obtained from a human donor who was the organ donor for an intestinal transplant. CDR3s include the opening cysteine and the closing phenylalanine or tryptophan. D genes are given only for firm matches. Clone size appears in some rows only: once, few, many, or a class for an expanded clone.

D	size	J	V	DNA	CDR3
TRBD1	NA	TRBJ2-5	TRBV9	TGTGCCAGCAGCCCAGAGACGTTTCGGACAGGGGGAGAGACCCAGTACTTC	CASSPETFRTGGETQYF
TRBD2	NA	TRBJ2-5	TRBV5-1	TGCGCCAGCAGCTTGGCTGCGGGGGGCCAAGAGACCCAGTACTTC	CASSLAAGGQETQYF
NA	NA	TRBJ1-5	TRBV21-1	TGTGCCAGCAGCGATCGATTCCGGGACCACCCTCCAAGAGAATATAGCAATCAGCCCCAGCATTTT	CASSDRFRDHPPREYSNQPQHF
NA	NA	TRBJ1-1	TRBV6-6	TGTGCCAGCAGCCAGACGGGATTGAACACTGAAGCTTTCTTT	CASSQTGLNTEAFF
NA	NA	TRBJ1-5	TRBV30	TGTGCCTGGAGTTACGGGGAGTGGAACGGCAATCAGCCCCAGCATTTT	CAWSYGEWNGNQPQHF
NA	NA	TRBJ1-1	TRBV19	TGTGCCAGTAGTATCGGCCCCCGTTACTGGGACACTGAAGCTTTCTTT	CASSIGPRYWDTEAFF
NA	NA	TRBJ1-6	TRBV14	TGTGCCAGCAGCCAACTCCCCAGGGGTGGTTCACCCCTCCACTTT	CASSQLPRGGSPLHF
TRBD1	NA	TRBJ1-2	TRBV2	TGTGCCAGCGAGTCGCGACAGGGTATCGATGGCTACACCTTC	CASESRQGIDGYTF
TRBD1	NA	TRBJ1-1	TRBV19	TGTGCCAGTAGTATAGGACAGGGGTGGACTGAAGCTTTCTTT	CASSIGQGWTEAFF
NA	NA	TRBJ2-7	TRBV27	TGTGCCAGCAGTCGCCTGGGTTCCTACGAGCAGTACTTC	CASSRLGSYEQYF
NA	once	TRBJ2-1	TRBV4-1	TGCGCCAGCAGCCAAGCAGGTGAGCAGTTCTTC	CASSQAGEQFF
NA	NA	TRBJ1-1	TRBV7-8	TGTGCCAGCAGCTTAGTGTACAGTAAGAACACTGAAGCTTTCTTT	CASSLVYSKNTEAFF
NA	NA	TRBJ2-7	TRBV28	TGTGCCAGCAGACCCTCCGCAGTGGGGTACGAGCAGTACTTC	CASRPSAVGYEQYF
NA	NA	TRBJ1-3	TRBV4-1	TGCGCCAGCAGCCAAGATCCTCCCGGACAGGGAAACACCATATATTTT	CASSQDPPGQGNTIYF
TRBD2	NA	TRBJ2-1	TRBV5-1	TGCGCCAGCAGCTTGGTGAGCGGGGCGAATGAGCAGTTCTTC	CASSLVSGANEQFF
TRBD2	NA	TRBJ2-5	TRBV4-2	TGTGCCAGCAGCCAAATTGTGGGACTAGCGGGGGGAGGCCAAGAGACCCAGTACTTC	CASSQIVGLAGGGQETQYF
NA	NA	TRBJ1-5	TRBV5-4	TGTGCCAGCAGCCGGGAGATGGGTCAGCCCCAGCATTTT	CASSREMGQPQHF
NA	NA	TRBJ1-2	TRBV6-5	TGTGCCAGCAGTCCCCTGACGCCAACGTGGGGCTACACCTTC	CASSPLTPTWGYTF